This T cell receptor (beta chain) was retrieved from a study of tissue T cells after allogeneic stem cell transplantation. Turning to this clone: The gene names given are mouse names. Read coverage stops 1 residue before the CDR3 terminus; the germline J gene supplies the remainder. The sample contains more than one DNA sequence encoding this CDR3.

Time point given: mouse harvest day 14 after allogeneic transplant. The graft held 10^6 splenic CD5+ T cells and 10^7 T-cell-depleted bone marrow cells. Trimming removed 3 bases at V and 0 bases at J, with 8 bases between. Per germline, CDR1 KGHPV and CDR2 FQNQEV (reference sequence). CDR3 length: 14 residues. Measured with immunoSEQ multiplex PCR; TCRdb has only the in-frame clones, and not every one. The sample carries 2,500 to 3,500 clones, roughly 44% recorded once. The TCR sequence derives from a female BALB/c mouse given C57BL/6 T cells with graft-versus-host disease after an allogeneic hematopoietic cell transplant. The chain combines TRBV26 with TRBJ1-1; a possible D gene is TRBD1 (5 bases). The sample comprised gut tissue. Partial CDR3 DNA: TGTGCCAGCAGTCTAGGGACGGCAAACACAGAAGTCTTC. Protein: CASSLGTANTEVF. The whole CDR3 protein reads CASSLGTANTEVFF.